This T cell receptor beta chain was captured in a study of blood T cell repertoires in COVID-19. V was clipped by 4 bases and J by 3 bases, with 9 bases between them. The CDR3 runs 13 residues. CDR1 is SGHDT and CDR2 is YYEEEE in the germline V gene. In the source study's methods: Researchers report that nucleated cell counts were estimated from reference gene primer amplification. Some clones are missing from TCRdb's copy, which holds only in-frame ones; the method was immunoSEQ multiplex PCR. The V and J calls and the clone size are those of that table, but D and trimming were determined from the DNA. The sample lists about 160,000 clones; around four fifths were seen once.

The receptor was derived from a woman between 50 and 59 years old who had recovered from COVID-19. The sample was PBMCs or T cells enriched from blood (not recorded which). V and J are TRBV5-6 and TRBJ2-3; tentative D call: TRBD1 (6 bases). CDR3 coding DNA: TGTGCCAGCAGCCCTACAGGGACAGATACGCAGTATTTT. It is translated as CASSPTGTDTQYF.